This T cell receptor (beta chain) was sequenced in a study of OX40 agonist ivuxolimab in advanced cancers. Study-wide background: Every 2 weeks, ivuxolimab was infused into the patients intravenously at between 0.01 and 10 mg/kg. Patients achieving partial responses numbered three: one hepatocellular carcinoma case and two cutaneous melanoma cases.

Germline lookup yields CDR1 KGHSH and CDR2 LQKENI. The CDR3 spans 15 residues. The V gene lost 1 base and the J gene lost 2 bases, with 11 bases spanning the gap. Here immunoSEQ multiplex PCR was the method, and the copy in TCRdb shows in-frame clones only, minus some. The repertoire has roughly 73,000 clones, 70% to 90% of them found once; the top ten carry over 2%. Sequenced here: CD4+ or CD8+ T cells sorted from blood, sampled in a trial of the OX40 agonist ivuxolimab. The J gene is TRBJ1-1, the V gene TRBV18; D remains unclear. This clonotype was obtained from an adult with an advanced solid tumor such as melanoma, head and neck, liver or kidney cancer. The CDR3 reads CASSPLGQINTEAFF. The CDR3 DNA reads TGTGCCAGCTCACCACTGGGTCAAATTAACACTGAAGCTTTCTTT.